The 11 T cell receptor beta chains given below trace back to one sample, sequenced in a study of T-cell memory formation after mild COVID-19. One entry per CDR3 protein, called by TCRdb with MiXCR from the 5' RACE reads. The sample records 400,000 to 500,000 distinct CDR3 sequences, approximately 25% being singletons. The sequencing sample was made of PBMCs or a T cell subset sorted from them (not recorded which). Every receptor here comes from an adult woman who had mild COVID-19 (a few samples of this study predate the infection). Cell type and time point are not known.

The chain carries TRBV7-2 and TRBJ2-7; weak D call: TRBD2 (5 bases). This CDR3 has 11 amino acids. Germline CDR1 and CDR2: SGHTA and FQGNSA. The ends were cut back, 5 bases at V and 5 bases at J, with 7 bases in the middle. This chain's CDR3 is CASSRRDEQYF. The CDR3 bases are TGTGCCAGCAGCCGGCGGGACGAGCAGTACTTC.

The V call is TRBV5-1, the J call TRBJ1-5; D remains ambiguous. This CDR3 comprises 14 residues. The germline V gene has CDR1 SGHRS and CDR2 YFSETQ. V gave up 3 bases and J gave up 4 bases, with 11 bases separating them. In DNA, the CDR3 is TGCGCCAGCAGCTCCGGAGGAGAAAATCAGCCCCAGCATTTT. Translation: CASSSGGENQPQHF.

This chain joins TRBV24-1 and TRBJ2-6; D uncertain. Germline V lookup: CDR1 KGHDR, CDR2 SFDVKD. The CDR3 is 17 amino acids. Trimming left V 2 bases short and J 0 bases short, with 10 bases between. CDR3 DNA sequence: TGTGCCACCAGTGATTCCGTAAGCGCCTCTGGGGCCAACGTCCTGACTTTC. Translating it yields CATSDSVSASGANVLTF.

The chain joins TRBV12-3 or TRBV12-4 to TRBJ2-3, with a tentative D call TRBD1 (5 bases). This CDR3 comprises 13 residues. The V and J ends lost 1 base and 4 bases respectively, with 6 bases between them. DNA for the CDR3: TGTGCCAGCAGTTTAGGCAGGGCAGATACGCAGTATTTT. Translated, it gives CASSLGRADTQYF.

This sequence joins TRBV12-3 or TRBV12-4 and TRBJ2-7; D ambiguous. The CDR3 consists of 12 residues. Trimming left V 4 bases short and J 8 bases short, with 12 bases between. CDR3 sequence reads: CASSSSGTKQYF. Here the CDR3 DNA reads TGTGCCAGCAGTTCGTCAGGAACGAAGCAGTACTTC.

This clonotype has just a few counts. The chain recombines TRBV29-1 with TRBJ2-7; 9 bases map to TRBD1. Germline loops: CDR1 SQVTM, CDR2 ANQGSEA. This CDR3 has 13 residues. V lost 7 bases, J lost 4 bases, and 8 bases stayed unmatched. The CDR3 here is CSAHRGRGYEQYF. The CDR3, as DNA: TGCAGCGCTCACAGGGGGCGCGGGTACGAGCAGTACTTC.

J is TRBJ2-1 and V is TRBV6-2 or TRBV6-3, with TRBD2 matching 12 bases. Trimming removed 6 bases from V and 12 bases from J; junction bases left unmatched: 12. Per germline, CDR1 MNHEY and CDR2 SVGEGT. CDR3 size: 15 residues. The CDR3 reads CASSPTGLAGKRQFF. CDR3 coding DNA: TGTGCCAGCAGCCCTACGGGACTAGCGGGTAAGCGGCAGTTCTTC.

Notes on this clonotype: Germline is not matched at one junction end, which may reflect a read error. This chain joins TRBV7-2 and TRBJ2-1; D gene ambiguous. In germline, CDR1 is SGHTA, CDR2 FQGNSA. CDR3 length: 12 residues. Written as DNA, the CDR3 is TGTGCCAGCAGCCCCGGTTACATTGAGCAGTTCTTC. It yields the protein CASSPGYIEQFF.

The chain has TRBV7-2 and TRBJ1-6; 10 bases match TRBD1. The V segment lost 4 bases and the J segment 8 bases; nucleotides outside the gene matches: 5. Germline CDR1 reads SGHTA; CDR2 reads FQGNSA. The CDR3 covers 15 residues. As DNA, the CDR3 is TGTGCCAGCAGCTCGACAGGGGGCGCCTATTCACCCCTCCACTTT. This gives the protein CASSSTGGAYSPLHF.

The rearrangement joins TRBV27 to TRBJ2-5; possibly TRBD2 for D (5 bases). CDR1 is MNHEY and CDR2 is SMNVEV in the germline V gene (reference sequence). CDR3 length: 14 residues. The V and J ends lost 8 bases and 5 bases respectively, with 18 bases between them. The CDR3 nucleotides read TGTGCCAGCTCCGGTAGCGAGCGCTTGGAGACCCAGTACTTC. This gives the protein CASSGSERLETQYF.

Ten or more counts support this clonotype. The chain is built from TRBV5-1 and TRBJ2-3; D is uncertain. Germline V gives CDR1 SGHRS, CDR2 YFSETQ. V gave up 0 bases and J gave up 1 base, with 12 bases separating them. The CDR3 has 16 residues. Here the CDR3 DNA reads TGCGCCAGCAGCTTGGGAACGGGCCCTGGCACAGATACGCAGTATTTT. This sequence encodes CASSLGTGPGTDTQYF.